What follows describes a single T cell receptor (beta chain). This clone may be a read error of a much larger clone one base away. Germline V gene data show CDR1 as ENHRY and CDR2 as SYGVKD. The CDR3 is 14 amino acids. This specimen comes from a study of CD8+CD57+ T cells in acquired aplastic anemia. Genomic DNA, serving as template, underwent TCR beta VDJ and CDR3 profiling. TCRdb re-derived calls from the reads in MiXCR, one entry per CDR3 protein. The repertoire holds some 410,000 distinct CDR3 sequences, with about two thirds as singletons. The sample taken for sequencing was sorted CD4+, CD8+, or CD8+CD57+ T cells (not recorded which) from PBMCs. This clonotype was obtained from a human donor in good health, serving as a control. The chain recombines TRBV10-3 with TRBJ1-2, with D perhaps matching TRBD1 (6 bases). CDR3 protein: CASSPRGGPYDYTF. DNA of the CDR3: TGTGCCAGCAGTCCGAGGGGGGGCCCCTATGACTACACCTTC.